Below are 9 T cell receptor beta chains sequenced from a single sample in a study of glioma-infiltrating T cells after dendritic cell vaccination. Sequencing was performed with immunoSEQ multiplex PCR; in TCRdb, only in-frame clones are kept and a portion is missing. The top ten hold about 34% of the sample, which has roughly 23,000 clones, less than 85% seen once. The input for sequencing was blood, taken before dendritic cell vaccination. The receptors here all came from a human donor with glioblastoma.

V usage is TRBV27 and J usage is TRBJ1-6, with 8 bases lining up with TRBD1. The CDR3 totals 14 residues. The junction had 11 bases not matched to a gene; V was cut back by 10 bases and J by 9 bases. Per the germline V gene, CDR1 is MNHEY and CDR2 is SMNVEV (reference sequence). In DNA, the CDR3 is TGTGCCATACCCCGGACAGGGAACATTTCACCCCTCCACTTT. Protein sequence: CAIPRTGNISPLHF.

The chain is built from TRBV6-1 and TRBJ2-7; D gene ambiguous. V was cut by 4 bases and J by 3 bases, with 10 bases left in between. CDR3 length: 13 residues. Germline loops: CDR1 MNHNS, CDR2 SASEGT. In DNA form, the CDR3 reads TGTGCCAGCAGTGCAAACAGTAACTACGAGCAGTACTTC. Translated, it gives CASSANSNYEQYF.

V is TRBV5-6 and J is TRBJ2-7; maybe TRBD2 (5 bases). This CDR3 comprises 14 residues. Trimming took 0 bases from V and 2 from J, leaving 9 bases between them. Germline V gene sequence: CDR1 SGHDT, CDR2 YYEEEE. CDR3 sequence (DNA): TGTGCCAGCAGCTTGGTCGGGGAAACCTACGAGCAGTACTTC. Residues: CASSLVGETYEQYF.

The chain recombines TRBV6-6 with TRBJ2-7; D is unresolved. The length of the CDR3 is 12 residues. V was pared by 4 bases and J by 8 bases, with 12 bases between. Germline V gene sequence: CDR1 MNHNY, CDR2 SVGAGI (reference sequence). CDR3 protein: CASSSPERKQYF. The CDR3 DNA reads TGTGCCAGCAGTTCCCCCGAGAGGAAGCAGTACTTC.

The genes are TRBV7-9 and TRBJ2-7; no firm D call. The CDR3 extends over 12 amino acids. With 1 base removed from V and 3 bases from J, the gap between germline ends came to 4 bases. The germline V gene has CDR1 SEHNR and CDR2 FQNEAQ (reference sequence). The CDR3 is CASSLGSYEQYF. The CDR3 bases are TGTGCCAGCAGCTTAGGCAGCTACGAGCAGTACTTC.

The DNA for the CDR3 is TGTGCCAGCAGCTTAACTTTAGCGAGCACAGATACGCAGTATTTT. Translation gives CASSLTLASTDTQYF. The gene calls are TRBV7-3 and TRBJ2-3; D may be TRBD2 (5 bases). This CDR3 has 15 residues. CDR1 and CDR2 from the germline V gene are SGHTA and FQGTGA. The V end was cut by 0 bases, the J end by 0 bases, with 7 bases between.

The J gene is TRBJ2-3, the V gene TRBV29-1, with TRBD1 identical over 9 bases. The ends lost 7 bases at V and 4 bases at J; junction bases unmatched: 3. The length of the CDR3 is 12 residues. The germline V gene encodes CDR1 SQVTM and CDR2 ANQGSEA. In DNA, the CDR3 is TGCAGCGCACAGGGGGCCTCAGATACGCAGTATTTT. It yields the protein CSAQGASDTQYF.

This clone has only one observation. V and J are TRBV30 and TRBJ2-7, with 8 positions matching TRBD2. This CDR3 comprises 14 residues. Germline V CDR1 and CDR2: GTSNPN, SVGIG (reference sequence). With V trimmed by 0 bases and J by 6 bases, 7 bases remained unmatched. The CDR3 loop reads CAWSVVGRVGEQYF. DNA of the CDR3: TGTGCCTGGAGTGTCGTCGGGAGGGTGGGCGAGCAGTACTTC.

As DNA, the CDR3 is TGTGCCAGCAGCCAAGAGGCGACAGGGGGCTTAGCCGGTACGCAGTATTTT. Amino acids: CASSQEATGGLAGTQYF. V gene TRBV4-2 combines with J gene TRBJ2-3; 10 bases are shared with TRBD1. The ends lost 0 bases at V and 8 bases at J; junction bases unmatched: 11. Germline CDR1 is LGHNA and CDR2 is YNFKEQ. The CDR3 has 17 amino acids.